One and the same sample provided the 20 T cell receptor beta chains below, sequenced in a study of PD-L1 blockade in urothelial cancer. The time point: pretreatment peripheral blood. Measured with immunoSEQ multiplex PCR; TCRdb has only the in-frame clones, and not every one. The sample lists 50,000 to 55,000 clones, over 65% occurring once. Material: PBMCs, obtained around atezolizumab (anti-PD-L1) treatment. These receptors were collected from a man aged 45-60 years with urothelial cancer.

This chain joins TRBV27 and TRBJ2-2; D is possibly TRBD1 (5 bases). Trimming stripped 2 bases from V and 4 bases from J, with 14 bases between. The germline V gene encodes CDR1 MNHEY and CDR2 SMNVEV (reference sequence). The length of the CDR3 is 16 residues. The CDR3 coding sequence is TGTGCCAGCAGTTTAGGATTTAGGGGTATCACCGGGGAGCTGTTTTTT. It encodes CASSLGFRGITGELFF.

The chain employs TRBV15 and TRBJ2-3, with 8 bases identical to TRBD1. After removal of 1 base from V and 3 bases from J, the junction contained 6 bases not matched to a gene. Per germline, CDR1 LNHNV and CDR2 YYDKDF (reference sequence). The CDR3 consists of 16 residues. For the CDR3, the DNA is TGTGCCACCAGCAGAGGGACAGGGAGTATGACAGATACGCAGTATTTT. This encodes CATSRGTGSMTDTQYF.

The chain recombines TRBV19 with TRBJ2-7; TRBD2 agrees at 7 bases. The CDR3 is made up of 13 amino acids. J was trimmed by 3 bases and V by 4 bases; bases with no gene match: 3. Germline V gives CDR1 LNHDA, CDR2 SQIVND (reference sequence). The CDR3 DNA sequence: TGTGCCAGTAGTACACAGCGGGGCTACGAGCAGTACTTC. Protein sequence: CASSTQRGYEQYF. Complete variable domain (other parts from reference TRBV19 and TRBJ2-7): DGGITQSPKYLFRKEGQNVTLSCEQNLNHDAMYWYRQDPGQGLRLIYYSQIVNDFQKGDIAEGYSVSREKKESFPLTVTSAQKNPTAFYLCASSTQRGYEQYFGPGTRLTVT.

The chain uses TRBV15 and TRBJ1-3; 7 positions match TRBD1. The germline V gene has CDR1 LNHNV and CDR2 YYDKDF (reference sequence). V was pared by 5 bases and J by 1 base, with 5 bases of the junction left unmatched. This CDR3 region has 15 residues. Here the CDR3 DNA reads TGTGCCACCAGCCGGACAGGCGAGTCTGGAAACACCATATATTTT. Its protein product is CATSRTGESGNTIYF.

The chain has TRBV11-2 and TRBJ2-2; possibly TRBD1 for D (7 bases). The CDR3 length is 15 residues. The germline CDR1 and CDR2 sequences are SGHAT and FQNNGV. V was shortened by 2 bases and J by 3 bases, with 10 bases between the two germline ends. The DNA of the CDR3 is TGTGCCAGCAGCTTAAGCAGGGGGGACACCGGGGAGCTGTTTTTT. It yields the protein CASSLSRGDTGELFF.

J is TRBJ1-1 and V is TRBV27; no firm D call. This CDR3 contains 14 residues. CDR1 and CDR2 (germline): MNHEY, SMNVEV (reference sequence). The germline V and J ends were trimmed by 7 bases and 3 bases, with 15 bases remaining between them. CDR3 DNA: TGTGCCAGCACCCGCAGGCTGGCAGACACTGAAGCTTTCTTT. Protein sequence: CASTRRLADTEAFF.

The V gene is TRBV1, the J gene TRBJ1-5. TRBV1 is noted as a pseudogene. The CDR3 is 15 amino acids. The CDR3 DNA reads as TGCACCAGCAGCCAAGCCTGCAGGGAGGATCAGCCCCAGCATTTT. It codes for CTSSQACREDQPQHF.

The rearrangement joins TRBV5-5 to TRBJ2-7; D is unclear. Germline loops: CDR1 SGHKS, CDR2 YYEKEE (reference sequence). The V and J ends lost 0 bases and 4 bases respectively, with 8 bases between them. The CDR3 spans 13 residues. DNA of the CDR3: TGTGCCAGCAGCTTGGGAAATCAGTACGAGCAGTACTTC. Translation: CASSLGNQYEQYF.

This clone was counted once. CDR3 sequence: CASSPRLRGTHLLTMPPNYGYTF. The CDR3 nucleotides are TGCGCCAGCAGTCCTCGGTTACGTGGGACACACCTCTTAACTATGCCTCCTAACTATGGCTACACCTTC. The V and J genes are TRBV10-2 and TRBJ1-2; perhaps TRBD1 as D (6 bases). Trimming stripped 5 bases from V and 0 bases from J, with 37 bases between. CDR1 and CDR2 (germline): WSHSY, SAAADI. There are 23 residues in the CDR3.

The V call is TRBV15, the J call TRBJ2-5; D is unresolved. V dropped 0 bases and J dropped 5 bases, with 7 bases sitting between them. This CDR3 has 13 amino acids. CDR1 LNHNV and CDR2 YYDKDF come from the germline V gene (reference sequence). CDR3 protein: CATSRDTGETQYF. The CDR3 DNA reads TGTGCCACCAGCAGAGATACCGGGGAGACCCAGTACTTC.

The chain combines TRBV4-2 with TRBJ2-5; 8 bases are shared with TRBD2. CDR3 length: 18 residues. Germline V CDR1 and CDR2: LGHNA, YNFKEQ. Trimming took 0 bases from V and 2 from J; bases not matched to a gene: 11. CDR3 nucleotide sequence: TGTGCCAGCAGCCAAGATGGGGTGCTTGCGGGGGGTCAAGAGACCCAGTACTTC. Translation gives CASSQDGVLAGGQETQYF.

This chain joins TRBV6-5 and TRBJ2-7, with D hard to call. V was trimmed by 2 bases and J by 2 bases, leaving 10 bases between them. The CDR3 covers 14 residues. The germline V gene has CDR1 MNHEY and CDR2 SVGAGI. As DNA, the CDR3 is TGTGCCAGCAGTTACGGTGACGGAGCCTACGAGCAGTACTTC. Translation: CASSYGDGAYEQYF.

This clone has more than one count but fewer than ten. The chain joins TRBV27 to TRBJ1-6, with no clear D. Germline loops: CDR1 MNHEY, CDR2 SMNVEV (reference sequence). Trimming left V 2 bases short and J 1 base short, with 12 bases between. The CDR3 has 17 residues. The CDR3 DNA reads as TGTGCCAGCAGTTTAGGAGGGCTTAAATCCTATAATTCACCCCTCCACTTT. This codes for CASSLGGLKSYNSPLHF.

This chain links TRBV5-4 with TRBJ2-7, with a possible D match to TRBD2 (6 bases). The CDR3 consists of 12 residues. Trimming removed 6 bases from V and 1 base from J, with 8 bases in between. The germline V gene has CDR1 SGHNT and CDR2 YYREEE (reference sequence). The CDR3 loop is CASKTRSYEQYF. Here the CDR3 DNA reads TGTGCCAGCAAGACTAGGTCCTACGAGCAGTACTTC.

The chain recombines TRBV4-1 with TRBJ2-2; TRBD1 might be the D (5 bases). Germline loops: CDR1 MGHRA, CDR2 YSYEKL. The CDR3 sequence is 15 residues long. The V end was cut by 6 bases, the J end by 0 bases, with 11 bases between. The CDR3 DNA reads as TGCGCCAGCAGTCGACAGCACCCGAACACCGGGGAGCTGTTTTTT. Translating it yields CASSRQHPNTGELFF.

The chain uses TRBV6-8 and TRBJ1-2; 11 bases are a match to TRBD1. Germline V lookup: CDR1 MNHGY, CDR2 SAAAGT. CDR3 length: 15 amino acids. J was trimmed by 3 bases and V by 2 bases; bases with no gene match: 2. The CDR3 region has the DNA TGTGCCAGCAGTTACGGGGACAGGGGGTACTATGGCTACACCTTC. It translates to CASSYGDRGYYGYTF.

The rearrangement joins TRBV19 to TRBJ2-2; 11 bases are a match to TRBD2. V was clipped by 5 bases and J by 6 bases; unmatched bases: 17. The CDR3 length is 19 residues. Germline CDR1 LNHDA, CDR2 SQIVND (reference sequence). For the CDR3, the DNA is TGTGCCAGTAGTCTAGTTTCGACTAGCGGGACCAATACGGCCGGGGAGCTGTTTTTT. Residues: CASSLVSTSGTNTAGELFF.

The rearrangement uses TRBV11-3 and TRBJ2-2; 8 positions match TRBD1. Germline-derived CDR1 and CDR2 are SGHNT and YENEEA. The CDR3 has 16 amino acids. Trimming took 1 base from V and 3 from J; bases not matched to a gene: 4. CDR3 residues: CASSLGTGFYTGELFF. CDR3 nucleotide sequence: TGTGCCAGCAGCTTAGGGACAGGGTTTTACACCGGGGAGCTGTTTTTT.

V and J are TRBV7-9 and TRBJ2-3; unclear D gene. This CDR3 comprises 12 residues. The V and J ends lost 3 bases and 2 bases respectively, with 3 bases between them. The germline V gene encodes CDR1 SEHNR and CDR2 FQNEAQ (reference sequence). This CDR3 is CASSFSTDTQYF. The DNA for the CDR3 is TGTGCCAGCAGCTTCTCCACAGATACGCAGTATTTT.

CDR3 amino acids: CASSDGQGYNSPLHF. In DNA, the CDR3 is TGTGCCAGCAGCGATGGACAGGGATATAATTCACCCCTCCACTTT. The chain has TRBV6-5 and TRBJ1-6, with 8 nucleotides matching TRBD1. Trimming removed 6 bases from V and 4 bases from J; junction bases left unmatched: 5. There are 15 residues in the CDR3. Germline V gene data show CDR1 as MNHEY and CDR2 as SVGAGI.